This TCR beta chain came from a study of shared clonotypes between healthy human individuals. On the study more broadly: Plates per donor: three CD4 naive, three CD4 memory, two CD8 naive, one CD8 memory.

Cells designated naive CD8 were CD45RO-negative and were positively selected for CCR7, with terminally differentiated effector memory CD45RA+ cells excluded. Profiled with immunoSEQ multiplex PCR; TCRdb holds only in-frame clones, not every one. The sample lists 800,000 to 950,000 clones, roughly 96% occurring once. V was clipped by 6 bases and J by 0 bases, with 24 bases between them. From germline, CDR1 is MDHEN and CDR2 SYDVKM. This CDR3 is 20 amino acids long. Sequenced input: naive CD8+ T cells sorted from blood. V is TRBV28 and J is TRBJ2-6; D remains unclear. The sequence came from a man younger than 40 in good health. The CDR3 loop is CASSHLWLTSKSSGANVLTF. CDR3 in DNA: TGTGCCAGCAGCCACCTGTGGTTGACAAGCAAGAGCTCTGGGGCCAACGTCCTGACTTTC.